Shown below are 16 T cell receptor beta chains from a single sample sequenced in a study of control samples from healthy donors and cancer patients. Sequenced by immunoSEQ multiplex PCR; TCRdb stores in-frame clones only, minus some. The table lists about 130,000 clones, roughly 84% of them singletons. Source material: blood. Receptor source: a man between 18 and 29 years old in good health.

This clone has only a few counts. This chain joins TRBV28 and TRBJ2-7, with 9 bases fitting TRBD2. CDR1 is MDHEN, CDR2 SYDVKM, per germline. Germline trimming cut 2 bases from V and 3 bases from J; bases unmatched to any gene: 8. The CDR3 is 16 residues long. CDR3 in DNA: TGTGCCAGCAGTTTACTTGATGGGCGGGAGGGCTACGAGCAGTACTTC. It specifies CASSLLDGREGYEQYF.

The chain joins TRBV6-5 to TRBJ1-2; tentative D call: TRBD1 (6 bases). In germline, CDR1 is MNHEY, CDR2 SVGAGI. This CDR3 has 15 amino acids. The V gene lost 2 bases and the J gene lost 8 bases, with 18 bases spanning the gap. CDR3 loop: CASSYVVSGEYGYTF. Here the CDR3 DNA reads TGTGCCAGCAGTTACGTTGTCTCAGGGGAGTACGGCTACACCTTC.

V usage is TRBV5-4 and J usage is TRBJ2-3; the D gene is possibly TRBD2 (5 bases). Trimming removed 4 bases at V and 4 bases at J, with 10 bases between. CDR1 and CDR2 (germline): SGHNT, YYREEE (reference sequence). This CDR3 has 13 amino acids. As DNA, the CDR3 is TGTGCCAGCAGCGCTTGGCGGGCAGATACGCAGTATTTT. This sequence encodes CASSAWRADTQYF. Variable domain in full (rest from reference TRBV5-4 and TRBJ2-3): ETGVTQSPTHLIKTRGQQVTLRCSSQSGHNTVSWYQQALGQGPQFIFQYYREEENGRGNFPPRFSGLQFPNYSSELNVNALELDDSALYLCASSAWRADTQYFGPGTRLTVL.

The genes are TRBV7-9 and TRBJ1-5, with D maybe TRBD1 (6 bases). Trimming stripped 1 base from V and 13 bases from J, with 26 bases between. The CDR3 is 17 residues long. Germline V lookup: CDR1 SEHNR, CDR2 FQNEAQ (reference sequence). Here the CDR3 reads CASSLGGAAGEGQSQHF. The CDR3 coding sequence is TGTGCCAGCAGCTTAGGAGGGGCGGCAGGGGAAGGGCAGTCTCAGCATTTT.

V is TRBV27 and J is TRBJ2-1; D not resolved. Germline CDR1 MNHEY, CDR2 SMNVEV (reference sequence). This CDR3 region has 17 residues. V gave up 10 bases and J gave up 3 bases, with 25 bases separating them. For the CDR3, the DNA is TGTGCCACCCTTTTCACGGGCGGAGCTTATTTCTACAATGAGCAGTTCTTC. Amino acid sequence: CATLFTGGAYFYNEQFF.

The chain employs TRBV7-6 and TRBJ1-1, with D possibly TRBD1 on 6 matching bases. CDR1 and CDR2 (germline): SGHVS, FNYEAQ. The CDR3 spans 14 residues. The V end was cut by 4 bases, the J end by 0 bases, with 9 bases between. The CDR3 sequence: CASSSGHLNTEAFF. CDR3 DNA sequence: TGTGCCAGCAGCTCGGGACACCTGAACACTGAAGCTTTCTTT. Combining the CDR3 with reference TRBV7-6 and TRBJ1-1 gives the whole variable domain GAGVSQSPRYKVTKRGQDVALRCDPISGHVSLYWYRQALGQGPEFLTYFNYEAQQDKSGLPNDRFSAERPEGSISTLTIQRTEQRDSAMYRCASSSGHLNTEAFFGQGTRLTVV.

CDR3 sequence (DNA): TGTGCCAGCAGCTTAGATAGGACAGTCCCCGGCTACACCTTC. This translates into CASSLDRTVPGYTF. This sequence joins TRBV7-2 and TRBJ1-2, with D possibly matching TRBD1 (6 bases). V was pared by 1 base and J by 8 bases, with 14 bases between. The CDR3 totals 14 residues. CDR1 and CDR2 from the germline V gene are SGHTA and FQGNSA.

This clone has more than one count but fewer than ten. CDR3 protein: CASSPAHTGSGYTF. The CDR3 nucleotides are TGTGCCAGCAGTCCTGCCCACACGGGCAGTGGCTACACCTTC. The chain employs TRBV14 and TRBJ1-2; no clear D. There are 14 residues in the CDR3. Germline V gives CDR1 SGHDN, CDR2 FVKESK. Trimming shortened V by 6 bases and J by 7 bases, and 18 bases separated the two germline ends. The full variable domain, rest sourced from reference TRBV14 and TRBJ1-2, is EAGVTQFPSHSVIEKGQTVTLRCDPISGHDNLYWYRRVMGKEIKFLLHFVKESKQDESGMPNNRFLAERTGGTYSTLKVQPAELEDSGVYFCASSPAHTGSGYTFGSGTRLTVV.

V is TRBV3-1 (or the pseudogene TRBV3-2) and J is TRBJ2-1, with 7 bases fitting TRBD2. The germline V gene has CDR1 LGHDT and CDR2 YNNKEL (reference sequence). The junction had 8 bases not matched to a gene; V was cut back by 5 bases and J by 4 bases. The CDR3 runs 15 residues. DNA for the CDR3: TGTGCCAGCAGCTCCTCGCGGGAGATATACAATGAGCAGTTCTTC. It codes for CASSSSREIYNEQFF.

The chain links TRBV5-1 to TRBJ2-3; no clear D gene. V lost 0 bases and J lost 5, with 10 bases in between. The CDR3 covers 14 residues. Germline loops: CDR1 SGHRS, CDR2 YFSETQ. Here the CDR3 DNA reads TGCGCCAGCAGCTTGGGACTCCACCTAGATACGCAGTATTTT. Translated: CASSLGLHLDTQYF. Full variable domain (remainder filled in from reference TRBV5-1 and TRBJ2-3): KAGVTQTPRYLIKTRGQQVTLSCSPISGHRSVSWYQQTPGQGLQFLFEYFSETQRNKGNFPGRFSGRQFSNSRSEMNVSTLELGDSALYLCASSLGLHLDTQYFGPGTRLTVL.

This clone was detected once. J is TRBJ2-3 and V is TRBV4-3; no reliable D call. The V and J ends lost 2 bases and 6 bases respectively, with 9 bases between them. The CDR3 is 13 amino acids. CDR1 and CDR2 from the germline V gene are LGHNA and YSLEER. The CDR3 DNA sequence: TGCGCCAGCAGCCAACGTTTAAGGGATACGCAGTATTTT. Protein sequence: CASSQRLRDTQYF.

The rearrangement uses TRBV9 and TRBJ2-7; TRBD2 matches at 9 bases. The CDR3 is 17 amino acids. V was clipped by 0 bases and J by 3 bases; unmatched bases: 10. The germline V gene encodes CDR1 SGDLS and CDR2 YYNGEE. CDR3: CASSVAARAGGIYEQYF. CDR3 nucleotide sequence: TGTGCCAGCAGCGTAGCTGCTCGGGCGGGAGGGATCTACGAGCAGTACTTC. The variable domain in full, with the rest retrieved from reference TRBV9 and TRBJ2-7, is DSGVTQTPKHLITATGQRVTLRCSPRSGDLSVYWYQQSLDQGLQFLIQYYNGEERAKGNILERFSAQQFPDLHSELNLSSLELGDSALYFCASSVAARAGGIYEQYFGPGTRLTVT.

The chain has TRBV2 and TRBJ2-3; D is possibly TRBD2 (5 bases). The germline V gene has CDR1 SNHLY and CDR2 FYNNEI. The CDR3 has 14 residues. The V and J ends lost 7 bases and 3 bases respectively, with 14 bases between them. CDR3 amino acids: CASMRSGSTDTQYF. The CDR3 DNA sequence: TGTGCCAGCATGCGGTCGGGGAGTACAGATACGCAGTATTTT.

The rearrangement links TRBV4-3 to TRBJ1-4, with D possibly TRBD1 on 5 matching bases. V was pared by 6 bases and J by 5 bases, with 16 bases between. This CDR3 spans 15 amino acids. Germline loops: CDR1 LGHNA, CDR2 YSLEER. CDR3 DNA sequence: TGCGCCAGCAGTCCGCGACGGGGACTCAATGAAAAACTGTTTTTT. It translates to CASSPRRGLNEKLFF.

Written as DNA, the CDR3 is TGTGCCAGCAGCTCTCATCGGGACAGAGGCTCCGGGGAGCTGTTTTTT. Its protein product is CASSSHRDRGSGELFF. This chain uses TRBV7-9 with TRBJ2-2; 7 bases agree with TRBD1. Losses at the gene ends were 4 bases for V and 6 bases for J; bases not matched to a gene: 11. In germline, CDR1 is SEHNR, CDR2 FQNEAQ (reference sequence). CDR3 length equals 16 residues. The whole variable domain, filled in from reference TRBV7-9 and TRBJ2-2, reads DTGVSQNPRHKITKRGQNVTFRCDPISEHNRLYWYRQTLGQGPEFLTYFQNEAQLEKSRLLSDRFSAERPKGSFSTLEIQRTEQGDSAMYLCASSSHRDRGSGELFFGEGSRLTVL.

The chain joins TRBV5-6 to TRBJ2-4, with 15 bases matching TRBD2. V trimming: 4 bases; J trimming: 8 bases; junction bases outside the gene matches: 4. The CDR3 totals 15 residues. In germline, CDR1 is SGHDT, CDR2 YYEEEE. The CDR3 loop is CASSRTSGRVDIQYF. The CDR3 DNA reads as TGTGCCAGCAGCCGGACTAGCGGGAGGGTCGACATTCAGTACTTC. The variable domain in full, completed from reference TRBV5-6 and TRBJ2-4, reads DAGVTQSPTHLIKTRGQQVTLRCSPKSGHDTVSWYQQALGQGPQFIFQYYEEEERQRGNFPDRFSGHQFPNYSSELNVNALLLGDSALYLCASSRTSGRVDIQYFGAGTRLSVL.